The 23 T cell receptor beta chains below were found in one sample sequenced in a study of cytomegalovirus exposure and HLA in healthy donors. PCR employed 60 Vbeta and 13 Jbeta primers. Clones were sequenced by immunoSEQ multiplex PCR, and TCRdb holds only the in-frame ones, with some missing. Its clone listing holds tens of thousands of clones. Sequencing used PBMCs. The receptor source for this set is a woman aged 55-69 years in good health and CMV-seropositive.

V and J are TRBV5-1 and TRBJ1-6; D uncertain. The CDR3 consists of 15 residues. V lost 4 bases and J lost 7, with 15 bases in between. The germline gives CDR1 SGHRS, CDR2 YFSETQ. The CDR3 sequence is CASSRENSGNSPLHF. The CDR3 coding sequence is TGCGCCAGCAGCCGGGAGAATAGTGGGAATTCACCCCTCCACTTT.

The V and J genes are TRBV7-2 and TRBJ2-7, with 9 bases fitting TRBD1. This CDR3 spans 16 amino acids. With V trimmed by 1 base and J by 2 bases, 6 bases remained unmatched. Per germline, CDR1 SGHTA and CDR2 FQGNSA. The CDR3 reads CASSLGTGVLAYEQYF. The CDR3 DNA reads as TGTGCCAGCAGCTTAGGGACAGGGGTGTTGGCCTACGAGCAGTACTTC.

V and J are TRBV11-2 and TRBJ2-5; 11 bases match TRBD2. The CDR3 contains 14 residues. Germline CDR1 is SGHAT and CDR2 is FQNNGV. V trimming: 3 bases; J trimming: 4 bases; junction bases outside the gene matches: 1. CDR3 loop: CASSFGLAGETQYF. As DNA, the CDR3 is TGTGCCAGCAGCTTCGGACTAGCGGGAGAGACCCAGTACTTC.

The chain has TRBV9 and TRBJ2-7; 8 bases agree with TRBD1. The CDR3 runs 12 residues. The V and J ends lost 3 bases and 9 bases, in that order; junction bases with no gene match: 5. Germline V CDR1 and CDR2: SGDLS, YYNGEE. CDR3 loop: CASSAGQGRQYF. CDR3 coding DNA: TGTGCCAGCAGCGCCGGACAGGGCCGGCAGTACTTC. The full variable domain, its missing parts supplied by reference TRBV9 and TRBJ2-7, is DSGVTQTPKHLITATGQRVTLRCSPRSGDLSVYWYQQSLDQGLQFLIQYYNGEERAKGNILERFSAQQFPDLHSELNLSSLELGDSALYFCASSAGQGRQYFGPGTRLTVT.

The DNA of the CDR3 is TGTGCCATCAGTGGTTTTACGAGCGGGGGGTCGTCCTACAATGAGCAGTTCTTC. This gives the protein CAISGFTSGGSSYNEQFF. The rearrangement joins TRBV10-3 to TRBJ2-1, with 9 bases matching TRBD2. With 4 bases clipped from V and 1 base from J, the junction kept 11 bases outside the gene matches. Germline V gene sequence: CDR1 ENHRY, CDR2 SYGVKD. This CDR3 spans 18 amino acids.

The J gene is TRBJ2-1, the V gene TRBV6-6, with TRBD2 as a possible D gene (5 bases). The CDR3 runs 15 residues. V was pared by 2 bases and J by 9 bases, with 17 bases between. Per the germline V gene, CDR1 is MNHNY and CDR2 is SVGAGI (reference sequence). The CDR3 loop reads CASSYRRLGGGEQFF. The CDR3 DNA reads as TGTGCCAGCAGTTACAGGCGGCTTGGTGGAGGTGAGCAGTTCTTC.

The J gene is TRBJ1-1, the V gene TRBV19; 7 bases match TRBD1. With V trimmed by 3 bases and J by 5 bases, 0 bases remained unmatched. The CDR3 loop spans 12 amino acids. CDR1 is LNHDA and CDR2 is SQIVND in the germline V gene (reference sequence). CDR3 sequence: CASSMDRTEAFF. The CDR3 DNA is TGTGCCAGTAGTATGGACAGGACTGAAGCTTTCTTT.

The rearrangement links TRBV28 to TRBJ1-1, with 7 bases fitting TRBD1. V trimming: 6 bases; J trimming: 6 bases; junction bases outside the gene matches: 10. This CDR3 has 14 amino acids. Germline CDR1 and CDR2: MDHEN and SYDVKM. The CDR3 bases are TGTGCCAGCAGACCCTCGGCAGGGGGTTCTGAAGCTTTCTTT. This gives the protein CASRPSAGGSEAFF. The whole variable domain, filled in from reference TRBV28 and TRBJ1-1, reads DVKVTQSSRYLVKRTGEKVFLECVQDMDHENMFWYRQDPGLGLRLIYFSYDVKMKEKGDIPEGYSVSREKKERFSLILESASTNQTSMYLCASRPSAGGSEAFFGQGTRLTVV.

Comment on this clone: The germline gene is not matched at one end of the junction; a read error may be the cause. The chain combines TRBV7-8 with TRBJ2-7; D uncertain. There are 12 residues in the CDR3. Per germline, CDR1 SGHVS and CDR2 FQNEAQ. The CDR3 DNA reads TGTGCCAGCAGCGTAGCCCTCAGCGAGCAGTACTTC. Its protein is CASSVALSEQYF.

V gene TRBV5-6 combines with J gene TRBJ1-4, with a possible D match to TRBD1 (6 bases). Germline CDR1 is SGHDT and CDR2 is YYEEEE. This CDR3 is built from 15 residues. Trimming pared 2 bases from V and 8 bases from J, leaving 16 bases between. The DNA of the CDR3 is TGTGCCAGCAGCTTAAAGGCAGGGGCTCGGGAAAAACTGTTTTTT. This encodes CASSLKAGAREKLFF.

The chain joins TRBV2 to TRBJ1-5, with a weak D call TRBD1 (6 bases). The CDR3 covers 16 residues. Per germline, CDR1 SNHLY and CDR2 FYNNEI. Trimming took 6 bases from V and 7 from J, leaving 22 bases between them. This CDR3 reads CASSAPFLQGEQPQHF. The CDR3 DNA follows: TGTGCCAGCAGCGCACCCTTCCTACAGGGAGAACAGCCCCAGCATTTT. The whole variable domain, filled in from reference TRBV2 and TRBJ1-5, reads EPEVTQTPSHQVTQMGQEVILRCVPISNHLYFYWYRQILGQKVEFLVSFYNNEISEKSEIFDDQFSVERPDGSNFTLKIRSTKLEDSAMYFCASSAPFLQGEQPQHFGDGTRLSIL.

The chain employs TRBV6-5 and TRBJ2-1; 10 bases line up with TRBD2. J was trimmed by 8 bases and V by 0 bases; bases with no gene match: 7. The CDR3 loop spans 16 amino acids. Per the germline V gene, CDR1 is MNHEY and CDR2 is SVGAGI. The CDR3 region is CASSYSNPSGGDEQFF. As DNA, the CDR3 is TGTGCCAGCAGTTACTCGAATCCTAGCGGGGGAGATGAGCAGTTCTTC.

The chain couples TRBV18 to TRBJ2-7, with 7 bases aligning to TRBD1. The CDR3 runs to 14 residues. The junction had 2 bases not matched to a gene; V was cut back by 2 bases and J by 1 base. Germline CDR1 KGHSH, CDR2 LQKENI. CDR3 DNA: TGTGCCAGCTCACCAGGGACAGCGTCCTACGAGCAGTACTTC. It is translated as CASSPGTASYEQYF. Drawing the rest from reference TRBV18 and TRBJ2-7, the complete variable domain is NAGVMQNPRHLVRRRGQEARLRCSPMKGHSHVYWYRQLPEEGLKFMVYLQKENIIDESGMPKERFSAEFPKEGPSILRIQQVVRGDSAAYFCASSPGTASYEQYFGPGTRLTVT.

The V call is TRBV7-9, the J call TRBJ1-4; D is undetermined. The CDR3 is 16 residues long. Germline V CDR1 and CDR2: SEHNR, FQNEAQ (reference sequence). V was cut by 0 bases and J by 3 bases, with 11 bases left in between. CDR3 region: CASSLALGGSNEKLFF. CDR3 in DNA: TGTGCCAGCAGCTTAGCCCTTGGAGGCTCTAATGAAAAACTGTTTTTT.

The J gene is TRBJ1-2, the V gene TRBV29-1, with D perhaps matching TRBD1 (6 bases). Trimming cost V 7 bases and J 4 bases, with 10 bases left between them. Per the germline V gene, CDR1 is SQVTM and CDR2 is ANQGSEA. This CDR3 is 11 amino acids long. The CDR3, as DNA: TGCAGCGAAGGGGGGGTCTATGGCTACACCTTC. Translated: CSEGGVYGYTF.

The rearrangement uses TRBV18 and TRBJ1-6; 7 bases match TRBD1. The V and J ends lost 6 bases and 9 bases, in that order; junction bases with no gene match: 14. Germline loops: CDR1 KGHSH, CDR2 LQKENI. The CDR3 totals 16 residues. CDR3 sequence (DNA): TGTGCCAGCTCGAGCGGAAGAGGACAGGCCACTTCACCCCTCCACTTT. It encodes CASSSGRGQATSPLHF. Looking up the rest from reference TRBV18 and TRBJ1-6 gives the full variable domain: NAGVMQNPRHLVRRRGQEARLRCSPMKGHSHVYWYRQLPEEGLKFMVYLQKENIIDESGMPKERFSAEFPKEGPSILRIQQVVRGDSAAYFCASSSGRGQATSPLHFGNGTRLTVT.

The chain is built from TRBV7-9 and TRBJ2-3; D may be TRBD2 (5 bases). CDR1 and CDR2 (germline): SEHNR, FQNEAQ (reference sequence). The CDR3 runs 14 residues. Trimming left V 5 bases short and J 1 base short, with 10 bases between. The CDR3 DNA follows: TGTGCCAGCAGCGCAAGCGGACGCACAGATACGCAGTATTTT. Its protein is CASSASGRTDTQYF.

The J gene is TRBJ1-1, the V gene TRBV5-1; 8 bases match TRBD1. The CDR3 consists of 12 residues. Per germline, CDR1 SGHRS and CDR2 YFSETQ. V lost 4 bases and J lost 6; bases outside the gene matches: 2. The CDR3 is CASSVGQAEAFF. The CDR3 nucleotides are TGCGCCAGCAGCGTGGGACAGGCTGAAGCTTTCTTT.

The chain employs TRBV5-1 and TRBJ1-6, with 7 positions matching TRBD1. V shed 4 bases, J shed 6 bases, and the junction held 10 bases outside the gene matches. The germline V gene encodes CDR1 SGHRS and CDR2 YFSETQ. The CDR3 sequence is 16 residues long. The CDR3 bases are TGCGCCAGCAGCCCGGAGACAGGGATAGGTAATTCACCCCTCCACTTT. It encodes CASSPETGIGNSPLHF. The full variable domain, in which reference TRBV5-1 and TRBJ1-6 provide the parts outside the CDR3, is KAGVTQTPRYLIKTRGQQVTLSCSPISGHRSVSWYQQTPGQGLQFLFEYFSETQRNKGNFPGRFSGRQFSNSRSEMNVSTLELGDSALYLCASSPETGIGNSPLHFGNGTRLTVT.

The rearrangement joins TRBV19 to TRBJ2-7, with D maybe TRBD1 (7 bases). This CDR3 contains 14 residues. Germline-derived CDR1 and CDR2 are LNHDA and SQIVND (reference sequence). Trimming left V 4 bases short and J 2 bases short, with 12 bases between. The CDR3 DNA follows: TGTGCCAGTAGTAATGGAGGGGGCCCCTACGAGCAGTACTTC. Translated, it gives CASSNGGGPYEQYF.

V and J are TRBV6-5 and TRBJ1-6; 7 bases agree with TRBD1. The CDR3 has 15 residues. Germline V gives CDR1 MNHEY, CDR2 SVGAGI. V lost 5 bases, J lost 6 bases, and 7 bases stayed unmatched. The chain's CDR3 is CASSPRTGSNSPLHF. CDR3 nucleotides: TGTGCCAGCAGTCCCAGGACAGGATCTAATTCACCCCTCCACTTT.

The chain recombines TRBV6-5 with TRBJ2-1; 10 bases line up with TRBD2. The CDR3 has 15 residues. V dropped 8 bases and J dropped 6; count of bases not matched to a gene: 10. Germline V lookup: CDR1 MNHEY, CDR2 SVGAGI. The chain's CDR3 is CASRERGGLGNEQFF. DNA for the CDR3: TGTGCCAGCCGAGAGCGGGGGGGCCTCGGCAATGAGCAGTTCTTC.

This sequence joins TRBV9 and TRBJ2-7; maybe TRBD1 (5 bases). The CDR3 covers 15 residues. From germline, CDR1 is SGDLS and CDR2 YYNGEE. The V end lost 0 bases, the J end lost 2 bases, and 12 bases lay between the germline ends. In nucleotides, the CDR3 is TGTGCCAGCAGCGTAGATCAGGGCCTCACCTACGAGCAGTACTTC. It specifies CASSVDQGLTYEQYF.